The present TCR beta chain was sequenced within a study of blood T cell repertoires in COVID-19. Looking at the study overall: Spain, Italy and the United States supplied samples that represented acute and convalescent COVID-19. Nucleic acid was either cDNA or gDNA, and it came from T cells, B-cell-depleted T cells, or PBMCs.

Original data processing: It was from reference gene primer amplification that nucleated cell counts were estimated. Clones were read by immunoSEQ multiplex PCR, and TCRdb kept only the in-frame ones, dropping some. V and J calls and clone size are those listed in that table; D and trimming were worked out from the DNA. This sample has approximately 210,000 clones, with about 80% found just once. CDR1 and CDR2 from the germline V gene are MNHEY and SVGAGI. Deletions cut 8 bases from V and 5 bases from J, with 10 bases between. The length of the CDR3 is 12 residues. This receptor was identified in an elderly woman with COVID-19, enrolled during active disease. The chain carries TRBV6-5 and TRBJ1-3; D is perhaps TRBD1 (5 bases). The sequenced material came from peripheral blood. Here the CDR3 DNA reads TGTGCCAGCTCTCTGGGGCGAAACACCATATATTTT. This translates into CASSLGRNTIYF.